This TCR beta chain was captured in a study of PD-1 blockade in classical Hodgkin lymphoma. Study-level results: The authors have not defined what causes the repertoire differences, possibly disease activity or prior therapy.

The repertoire was sequenced with immunoSEQ multiplex PCR; TCRdb's copy has only in-frame clones and lacks some. Found here are 6,000 to 8,000 clones, approximately 86% of them singletons; the top ten hold approximately 1.5%. A word on this clone: The antigen is unknown.

CDR3 length: 15 residues. Germline V gene lookup returns CDR1 GTSNPN and CDR2 SVGIG (reference sequence). Trimming removed 3 bases from V and 7 bases from J; junction bases left unmatched: 9. Stated time point: cycle 4 day 1 (C4D1), after five to seven weeks of nivolumab. In every patient, relapse followed autologous stem cell transplantation, while exposure to brentuximab vedotin differed. Out of thawed PBMCs, magnetic negative selection purified CD4+ T cells. The chain couples TRBV30 to TRBJ2-1; 10 nucleotides agree with TRBD1. The TCR originated in a human donor with classical Hodgkin lymphoma. This material consisted of CD4+ T cells from blood, taken before the fourth cycle of nivolumab. The CDR3 region is CAWRPGTGVPNEQFF. CDR3 sequence (DNA): TGTGCCTGGAGACCAGGGACAGGGGTCCCAAATGAGCAGTTCTTC. The full variable domain, in which reference TRBV30 and TRBJ2-1 provide the parts outside the CDR3, is SQTIHQWPATLVQPVGSPLSLECTVEGTSNPNLYWYRQAAGRGLQLLFYSVGIGQISSEVPQNLSASRPQDRQFILSSKKLLLSDSGFYLCAWRPGTGVPNEQFFGPGTRLTVL.